The clone carrying this TCR beta chain came up once. Its target is unknown. TCRdb re-analysed the reads in MiXCR, keeping a single row per CDR3 protein. The data contain approximately 730,000 distinct CDR3 sequences, approximately 33% of them seen just once; the ten biggest clones take up around a sixth. This specimen belongs to a study of T cell repertoires in cytomegalovirus infection. The overall study: HLA-C-restricted CMV epitopes, recently identified, and well-studied HLA-B-restricted ones were used by the study. It can be stated that public TCR beta signatures indicated CMV infection as well as a matching HLA type.

Germline-derived CDR1 and CDR2 are SQVTM and ANQGSEA. The CDR3 spans 14 residues. Trimming left V 6 bases short and J 1 base short, with 14 bases between. Study-level points and caveats: Clonotype analysis showed dominance of the ex vivo response by HLA-C-restricted CMV-specific TCR beta clonotypes. Cumulative frequency (of public TCR beta family members) identified carriers of CMV plus the relevant HLA.

The source is a human donor in good health (CMV status not recorded). Some clones in this sample may be carry-over from other donors' samples. J is TRBJ2-3 and V is TRBV29-1, with no clear D. Specimen: cultured PBMCs, collected from culture after CMV antigen stimulation. The CDR3 is CSVVGPAGTDTQYF. In DNA form, the CDR3 reads TGCAGCGTAGTAGGACCCGCTGGCACAGATACGCAGTATTTT.